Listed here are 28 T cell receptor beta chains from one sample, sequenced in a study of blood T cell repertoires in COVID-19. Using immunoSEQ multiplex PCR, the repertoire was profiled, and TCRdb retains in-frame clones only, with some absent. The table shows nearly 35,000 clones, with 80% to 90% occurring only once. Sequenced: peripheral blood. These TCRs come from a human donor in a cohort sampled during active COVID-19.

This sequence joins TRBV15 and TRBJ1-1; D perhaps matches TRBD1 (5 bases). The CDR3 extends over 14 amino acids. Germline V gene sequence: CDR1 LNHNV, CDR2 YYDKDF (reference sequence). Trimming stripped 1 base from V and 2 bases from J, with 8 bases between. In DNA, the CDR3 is TGTGCCACCAGCAGAGTGTGGGGCAACACTGAAGCTTTCTTT. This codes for CATSRVWGNTEAFF.

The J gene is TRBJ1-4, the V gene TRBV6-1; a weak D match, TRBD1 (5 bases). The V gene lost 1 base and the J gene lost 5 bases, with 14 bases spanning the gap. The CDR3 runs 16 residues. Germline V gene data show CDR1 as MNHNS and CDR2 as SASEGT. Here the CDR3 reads CASSEGFWQGNEKLFF. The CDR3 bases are TGTGCCAGCAGTGAAGGGTTCTGGCAGGGCAATGAAAAACTGTTTTTT.

CDR3 region: CASSREETQYF. As DNA, the CDR3 is TGTGCCAGCTCACGCGAAGAGACCCAGTACTTC. The genes are TRBV18 and TRBJ2-5, with D hard to call. The CDR3 runs 11 residues. Trimming pared 4 bases from V and 3 bases from J, leaving 3 bases between. Germline V gene lookup returns CDR1 KGHSH and CDR2 LQKENI.

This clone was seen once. The CDR3 here is CASYRGGSNSPLHF. The CDR3, as DNA: TGTGCCAGTTACAGGGGAGGAAGCAATTCACCCCTCCACTTT. The rearrangement uses TRBV6-5 and TRBJ1-6, with 7 bases that match TRBD1. Germline trimming cut 9 bases from V and 7 bases from J; bases unmatched to any gene: 9. Germline CDR1 is MNHEY and CDR2 is SVGAGI. The CDR3 is 14 residues long.

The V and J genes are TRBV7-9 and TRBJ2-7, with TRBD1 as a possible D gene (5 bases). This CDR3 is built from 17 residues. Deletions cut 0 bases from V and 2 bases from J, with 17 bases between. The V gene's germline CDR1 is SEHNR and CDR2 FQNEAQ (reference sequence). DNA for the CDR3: TGTGCCAGCAGCTTAGCGCAGGGCGCTTTCCCTCCCTACGAGCAGTACTTC. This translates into CASSLAQGAFPPYEQYF.

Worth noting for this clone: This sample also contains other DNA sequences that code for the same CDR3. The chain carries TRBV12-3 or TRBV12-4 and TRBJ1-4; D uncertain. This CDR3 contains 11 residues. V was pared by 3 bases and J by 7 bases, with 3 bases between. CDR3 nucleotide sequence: TGTGCCAGCAGTTTGCGTGAAAAACTGTTTTTT. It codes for CASSLREKLFF.

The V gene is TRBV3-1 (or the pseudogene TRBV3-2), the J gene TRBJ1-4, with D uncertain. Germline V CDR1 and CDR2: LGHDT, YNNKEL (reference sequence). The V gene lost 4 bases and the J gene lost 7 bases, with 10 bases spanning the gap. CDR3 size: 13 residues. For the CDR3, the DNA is TGTGCCAGCAGCCTCGGACTCGTTGAAAAACTGTTTTTT. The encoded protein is CASSLGLVEKLFF.

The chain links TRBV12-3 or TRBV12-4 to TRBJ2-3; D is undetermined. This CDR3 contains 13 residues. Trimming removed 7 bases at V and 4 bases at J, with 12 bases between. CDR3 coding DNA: TGTGCCAGCATATATTCAGGCGCAGATACGCAGTATTTT. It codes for CASIYSGADTQYF.

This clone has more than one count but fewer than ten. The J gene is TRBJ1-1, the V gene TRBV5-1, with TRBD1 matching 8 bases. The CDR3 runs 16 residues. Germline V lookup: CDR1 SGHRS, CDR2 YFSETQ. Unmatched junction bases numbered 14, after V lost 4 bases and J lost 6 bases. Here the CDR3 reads CASSPTSRQGSAEAFF. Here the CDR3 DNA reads TGCGCCAGCAGCCCCACGTCGAGACAGGGGAGCGCTGAAGCTTTCTTT.

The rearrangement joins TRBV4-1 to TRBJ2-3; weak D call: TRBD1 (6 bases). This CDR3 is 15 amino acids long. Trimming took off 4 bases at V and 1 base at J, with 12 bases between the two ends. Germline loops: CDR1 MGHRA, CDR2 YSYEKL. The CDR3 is CASSLGQRGTDTQYF. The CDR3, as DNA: TGCGCCAGCAGCCTCGGACAGCGAGGCACAGATACGCAGTATTTT.

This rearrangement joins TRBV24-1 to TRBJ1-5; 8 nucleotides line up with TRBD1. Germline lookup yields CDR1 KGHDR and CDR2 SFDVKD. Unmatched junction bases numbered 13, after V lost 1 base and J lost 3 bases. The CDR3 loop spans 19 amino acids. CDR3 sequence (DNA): TGTGCCACCAGTGATTTTCGGCCCGACAGGGGTACTTACAATCAGCCCCAGCATTTT. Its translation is CATSDFRPDRGTYNQPQHF.

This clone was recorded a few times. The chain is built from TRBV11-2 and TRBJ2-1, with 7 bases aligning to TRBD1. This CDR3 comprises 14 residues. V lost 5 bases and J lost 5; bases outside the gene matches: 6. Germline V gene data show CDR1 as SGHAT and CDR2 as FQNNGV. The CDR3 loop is CASSLRDRNNEQFF. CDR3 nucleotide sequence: TGTGCCAGCAGCCTCCGGGACAGAAACAATGAGCAGTTCTTC.

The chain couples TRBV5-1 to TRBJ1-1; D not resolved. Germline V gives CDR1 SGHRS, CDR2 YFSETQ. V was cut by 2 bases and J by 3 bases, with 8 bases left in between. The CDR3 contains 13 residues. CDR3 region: CASSFGSDTEAFF. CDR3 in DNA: TGCGCCAGCAGCTTTGGTTCGGACACTGAAGCTTTCTTT.

The CDR3 DNA is TGTGCCAGCAGACTAAGACAGGGGCTTCAGCCCCAGCATTTT. Translating it yields CASRLRQGLQPQHF. The V and J genes are TRBV28 and TRBJ1-5; 8 bases line up with TRBD1. Germline CDR1 and CDR2: MDHEN and SYDVKM. After removal of 6 bases from V and 6 bases from J, the junction contained 7 bases not matched to a gene. The length of the CDR3 is 14 residues.

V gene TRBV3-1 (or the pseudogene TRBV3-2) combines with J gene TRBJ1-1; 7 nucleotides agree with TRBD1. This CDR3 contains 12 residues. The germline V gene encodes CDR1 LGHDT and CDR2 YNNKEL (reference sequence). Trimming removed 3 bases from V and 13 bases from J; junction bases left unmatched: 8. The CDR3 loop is CASSHTGTVVFF. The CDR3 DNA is TGTGCCAGCAGCCACACCGGGACAGTGGTTTTCTTT.

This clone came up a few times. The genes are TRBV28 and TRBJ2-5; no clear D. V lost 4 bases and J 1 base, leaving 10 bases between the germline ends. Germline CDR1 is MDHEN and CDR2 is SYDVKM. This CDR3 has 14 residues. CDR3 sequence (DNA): TGTGCCAGCAGTTATGGTCCGGTCCAAGAGACCCAGTACTTC. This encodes CASSYGPVQETQYF.

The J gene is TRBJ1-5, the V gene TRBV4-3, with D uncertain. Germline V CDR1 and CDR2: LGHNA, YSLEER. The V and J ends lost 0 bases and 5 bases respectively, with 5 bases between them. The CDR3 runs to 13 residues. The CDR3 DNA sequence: TGCGCCAGCAGCCAAGACCCCTATCAGCCCCAGCATTTT. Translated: CASSQDPYQPQHF.

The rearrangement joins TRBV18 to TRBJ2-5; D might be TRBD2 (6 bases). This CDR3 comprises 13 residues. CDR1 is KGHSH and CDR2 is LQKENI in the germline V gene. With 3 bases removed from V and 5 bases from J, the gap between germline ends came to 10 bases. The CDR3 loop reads CASSPSGRETQYF. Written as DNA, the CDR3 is TGTGCCAGCTCACCTAGCGGAAGGGAGACCCAGTACTTC.

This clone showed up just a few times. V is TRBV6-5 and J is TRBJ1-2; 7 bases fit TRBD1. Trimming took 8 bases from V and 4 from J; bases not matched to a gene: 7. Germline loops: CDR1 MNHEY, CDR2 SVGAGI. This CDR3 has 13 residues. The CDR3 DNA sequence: TGTGCCAGCTCGACAGGGCAGTCCTATGGCTACACCTTC. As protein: CASSTGQSYGYTF.

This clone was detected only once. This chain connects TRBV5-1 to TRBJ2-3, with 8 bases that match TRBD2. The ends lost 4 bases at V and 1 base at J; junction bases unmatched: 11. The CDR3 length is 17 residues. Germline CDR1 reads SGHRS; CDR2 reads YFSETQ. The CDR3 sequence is CASSRVMSSGRTDTQYF. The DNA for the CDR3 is TGCGCCAGCAGCCGCGTCATGTCTAGCGGGCGCACAGATACGCAGTATTTT.

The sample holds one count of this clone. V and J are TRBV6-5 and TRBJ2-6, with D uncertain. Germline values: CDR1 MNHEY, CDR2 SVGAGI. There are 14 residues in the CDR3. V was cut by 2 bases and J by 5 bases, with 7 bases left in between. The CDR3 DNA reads TGTGCCAGCAGTTACCTTGGCAGGGCCAACGTCCTGACTTTC. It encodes CASSYLGRANVLTF.

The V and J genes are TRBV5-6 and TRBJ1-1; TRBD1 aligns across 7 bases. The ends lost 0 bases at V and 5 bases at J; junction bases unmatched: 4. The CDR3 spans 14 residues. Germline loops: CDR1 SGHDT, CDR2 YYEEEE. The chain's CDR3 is CASSLGQGTTEAFF. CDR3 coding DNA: TGTGCCAGCAGCTTGGGACAGGGTACGACTGAAGCTTTCTTT. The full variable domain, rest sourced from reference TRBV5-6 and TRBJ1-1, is DAGVTQSPTHLIKTRGQQVTLRCSPKSGHDTVSWYQQALGQGPQFIFQYYEEEERQRGNFPDRFSGHQFPNYSSELNVNALLLGDSALYLCASSLGQGTTEAFFGQGTRLTVV.

The CDR3 DNA reads as TGCGCCAGCAGCTCTGGACAGGGGGCGGGCACTGAAGCTTTCTTT. Translated: CASSSGQGAGTEAFF. The chain recombines TRBV5-1 with TRBJ1-1, with 11 bases that match TRBD1. V trimming: 3 bases; J trimming: 4 bases; junction bases outside the gene matches: 5. The length of the CDR3 is 15 residues. CDR1 and CDR2 from the germline V gene are SGHRS and YFSETQ.

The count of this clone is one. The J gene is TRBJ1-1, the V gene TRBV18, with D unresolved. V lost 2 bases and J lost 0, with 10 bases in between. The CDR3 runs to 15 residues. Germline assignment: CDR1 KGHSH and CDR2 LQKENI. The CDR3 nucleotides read TGTGCCAGCTCACCAAAGGAGAAAGTGAACACTGAAGCTTTCTTT. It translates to CASSPKEKVNTEAFF.

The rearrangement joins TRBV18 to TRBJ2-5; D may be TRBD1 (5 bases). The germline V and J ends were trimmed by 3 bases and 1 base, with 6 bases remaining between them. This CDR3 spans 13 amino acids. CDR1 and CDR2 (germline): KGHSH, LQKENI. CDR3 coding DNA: TGTGCCAGCTCACCGACAGTCCAAGAGACCCAGTACTTC. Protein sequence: CASSPTVQETQYF.

CDR3 DNA sequence: TGTGCCAGTAAAACCGGGACTAGCGGCACAGATACGCAGTATTTT. Its translation: CASKTGTSGTDTQYF. The V gene is TRBV19, the J gene TRBJ2-3, with 10 bases identical to TRBD2. CDR3 length: 15 residues. The ends lost 7 bases at V and 1 base at J; junction bases unmatched: 5. The germline V gene has CDR1 LNHDA and CDR2 SQIVND (reference sequence). Combining the CDR3 with reference TRBV19 and TRBJ2-3 gives the whole variable domain DGGITQSPKYLFRKEGQNVTLSCEQNLNHDAMYWYRQDPGQGLRLIYYSQIVNDFQKGDIAEGYSVSREKKESFPLTVTSAQKNPTAFYLCASKTGTSGTDTQYFGPGTRLTVL.

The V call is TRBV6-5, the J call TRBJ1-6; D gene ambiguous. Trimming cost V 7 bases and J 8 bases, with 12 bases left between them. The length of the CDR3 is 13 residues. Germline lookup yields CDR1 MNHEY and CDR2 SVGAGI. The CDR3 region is CASTPRVDSPLHF. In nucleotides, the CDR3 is TGTGCCAGCACCCCCCGGGTGGATTCACCCCTCCACTTT.

The chain's CDR3 is CASSLSGGYTF. The CDR3 bases are TGTGCCAGCAGCTTGTCCGGGGGCTACACCTTC. The chain employs TRBV7-2 and TRBJ1-2; no reliable D call. V was shortened by 3 bases and J by 8 bases, with 7 bases between the two germline ends. Germline loops: CDR1 SGHTA, CDR2 FQGNSA. This CDR3 contains 11 residues.